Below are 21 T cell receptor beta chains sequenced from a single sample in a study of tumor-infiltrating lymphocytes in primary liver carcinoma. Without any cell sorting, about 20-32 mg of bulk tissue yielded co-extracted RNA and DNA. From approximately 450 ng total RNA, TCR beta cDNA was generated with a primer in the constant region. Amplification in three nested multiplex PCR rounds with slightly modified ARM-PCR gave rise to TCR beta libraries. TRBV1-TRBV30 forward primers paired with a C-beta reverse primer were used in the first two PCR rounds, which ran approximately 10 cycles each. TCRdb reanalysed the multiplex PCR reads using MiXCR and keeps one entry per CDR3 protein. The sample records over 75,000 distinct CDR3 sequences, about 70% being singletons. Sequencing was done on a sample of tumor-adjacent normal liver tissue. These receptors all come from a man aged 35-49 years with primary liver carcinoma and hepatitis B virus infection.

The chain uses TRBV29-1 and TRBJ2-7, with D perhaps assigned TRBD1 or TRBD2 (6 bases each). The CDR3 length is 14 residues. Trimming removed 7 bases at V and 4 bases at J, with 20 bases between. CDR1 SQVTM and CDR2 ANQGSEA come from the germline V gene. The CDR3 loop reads CSGVPGADYYEQYF. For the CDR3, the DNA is TGCAGCGGTGTCCCAGGGGCGGACTATTACGAGCAGTACTTC.

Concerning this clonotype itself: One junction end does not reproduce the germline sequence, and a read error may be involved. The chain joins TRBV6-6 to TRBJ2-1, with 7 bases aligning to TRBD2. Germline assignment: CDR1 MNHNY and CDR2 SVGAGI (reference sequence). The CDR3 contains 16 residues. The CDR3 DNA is TGCGCTAGCACCGTGCCGACTAGCCTCTCCTACAATGAGCAGTTCTTC. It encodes CASTVPTSLSYNEQFF.

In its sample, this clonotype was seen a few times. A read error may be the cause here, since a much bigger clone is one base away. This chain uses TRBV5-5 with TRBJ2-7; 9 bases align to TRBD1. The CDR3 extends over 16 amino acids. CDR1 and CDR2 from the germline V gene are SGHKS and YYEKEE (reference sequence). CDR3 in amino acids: CVSSLIPGQGRDEQYF. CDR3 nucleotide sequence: TGTGTCAGCAGCTTAATTCCGGGACAGGGTAGGGACGAGCAGTACTTC.

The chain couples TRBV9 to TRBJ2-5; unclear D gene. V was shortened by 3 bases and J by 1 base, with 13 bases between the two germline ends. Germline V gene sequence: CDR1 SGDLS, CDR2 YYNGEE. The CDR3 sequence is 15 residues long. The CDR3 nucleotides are TGTGCCAGCAGCGATGGGCAGAACTTCCAAGAGACCCAGTACTTC. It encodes CASSDGQNFQETQYF.

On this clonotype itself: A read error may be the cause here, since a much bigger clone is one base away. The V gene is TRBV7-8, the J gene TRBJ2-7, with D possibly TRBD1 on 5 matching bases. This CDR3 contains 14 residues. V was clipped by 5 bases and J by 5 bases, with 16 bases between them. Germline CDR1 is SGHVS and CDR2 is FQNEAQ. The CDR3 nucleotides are TGTGCCAGCAGCCCTATGACAGTGAGCGACGAGCAGTACTTC. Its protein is CASSPMTVSDEQYF.

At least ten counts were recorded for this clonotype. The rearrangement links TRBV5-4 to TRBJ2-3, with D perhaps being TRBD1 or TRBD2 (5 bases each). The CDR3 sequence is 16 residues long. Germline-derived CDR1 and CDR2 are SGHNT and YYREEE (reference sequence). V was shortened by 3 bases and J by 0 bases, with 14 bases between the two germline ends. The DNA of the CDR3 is TGTGCCAGCAGCTCTCCGGGACGTTCGAGCACAGATACGCAGTATTTT. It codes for CASSSPGRSSTDTQYF.

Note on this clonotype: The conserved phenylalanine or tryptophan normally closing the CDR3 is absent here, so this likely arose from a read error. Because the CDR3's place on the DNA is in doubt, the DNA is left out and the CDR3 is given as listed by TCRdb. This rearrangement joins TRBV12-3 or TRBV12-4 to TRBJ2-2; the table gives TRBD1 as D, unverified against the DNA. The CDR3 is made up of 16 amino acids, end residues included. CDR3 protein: CASSLYPGSNTGELFY.

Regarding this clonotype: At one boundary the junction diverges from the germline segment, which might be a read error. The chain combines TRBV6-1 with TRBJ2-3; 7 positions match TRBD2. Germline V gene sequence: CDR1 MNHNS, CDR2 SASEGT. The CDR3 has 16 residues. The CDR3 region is CTGSQLAGLTTDSQYF. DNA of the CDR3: TGTACCGGCAGTCAATTAGCGGGTTTAACCACAGATTCGCAGTATTTT.

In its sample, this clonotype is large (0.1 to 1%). CDR3 nucleotides: TGTGCCAGCAGTTATGCACTAGCGGGTGGTGAGCAGTACTTC. It codes for CASSYALAGGEQYF. V gene TRBV6-6 combines with J gene TRBJ2-7, with TRBD2 matching over 9 bases. Germline CDR1 is MNHNY and CDR2 is SVGAGI (reference sequence). Trimming at V came to 3 bases and at J to 7 bases, leaving 7 bases not matched to a gene. CDR3 length equals 14 residues.

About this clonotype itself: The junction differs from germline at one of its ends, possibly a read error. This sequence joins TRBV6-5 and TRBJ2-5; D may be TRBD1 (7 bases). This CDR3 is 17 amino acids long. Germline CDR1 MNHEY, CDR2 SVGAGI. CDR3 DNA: TGTGCCAACAGTTCAGGGACAGTGAGGGAGGACCAAGAGACCCAGTACTTC. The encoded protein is CANSSGTVREDQETQYF.

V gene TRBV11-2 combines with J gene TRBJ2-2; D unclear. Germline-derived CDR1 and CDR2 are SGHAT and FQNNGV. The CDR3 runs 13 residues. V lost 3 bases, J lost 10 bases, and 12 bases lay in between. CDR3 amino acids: CASSFKLIVELFF. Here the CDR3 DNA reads TGTGCCAGCAGCTTCAAACTTATCGTGGAGCTGTTTTTT.

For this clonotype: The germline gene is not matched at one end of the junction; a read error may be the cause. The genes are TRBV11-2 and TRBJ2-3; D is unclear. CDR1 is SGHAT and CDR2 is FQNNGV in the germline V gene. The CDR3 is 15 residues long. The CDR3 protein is CARSLSGRSTDTQYF. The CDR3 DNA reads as TGTGCCAGGAGCTTAAGTGGTAGAAGCACAGATACGCAGTATTTT.

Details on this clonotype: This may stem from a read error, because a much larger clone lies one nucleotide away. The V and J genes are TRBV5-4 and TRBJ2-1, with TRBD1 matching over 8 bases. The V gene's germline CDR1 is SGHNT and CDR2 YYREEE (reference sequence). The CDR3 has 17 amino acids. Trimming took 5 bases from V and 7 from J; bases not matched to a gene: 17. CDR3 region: CASRQTGALHVWNEQFF. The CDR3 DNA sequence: TGTGCCAGCAGGCAGACAGGGGCGCTTCACGTTTGGAATGAGCAGTTCTTC.

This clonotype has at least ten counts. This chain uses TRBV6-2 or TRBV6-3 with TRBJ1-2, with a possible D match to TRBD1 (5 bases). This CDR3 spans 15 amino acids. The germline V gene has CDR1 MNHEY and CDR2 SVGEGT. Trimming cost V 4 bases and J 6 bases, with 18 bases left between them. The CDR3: CASSSIAGTAHGYTF. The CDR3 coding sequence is TGTGCCAGCAGTTCTATCGCCGGGACGGCCCATGGCTACACCTTC.

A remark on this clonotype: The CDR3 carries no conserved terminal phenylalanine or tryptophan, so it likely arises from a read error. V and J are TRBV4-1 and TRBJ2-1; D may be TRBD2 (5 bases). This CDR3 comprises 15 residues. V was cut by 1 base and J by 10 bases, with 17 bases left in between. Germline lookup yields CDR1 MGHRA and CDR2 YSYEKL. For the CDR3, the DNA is TGCGCCAGCAGCCAAGTTTCTAACAGCTCGGGGGAGCAGTTCATC. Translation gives CASSQVSNSSGEQFI.

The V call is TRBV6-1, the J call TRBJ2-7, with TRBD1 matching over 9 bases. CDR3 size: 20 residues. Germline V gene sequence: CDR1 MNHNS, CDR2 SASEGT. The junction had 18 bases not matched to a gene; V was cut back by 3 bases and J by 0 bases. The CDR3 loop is CASSERVPGQGGWSSYEQYF. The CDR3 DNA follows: TGTGCCAGCAGTGAGAGGGTTCCGGGACAGGGAGGATGGAGCTCCTACGAGCAGTACTTC.

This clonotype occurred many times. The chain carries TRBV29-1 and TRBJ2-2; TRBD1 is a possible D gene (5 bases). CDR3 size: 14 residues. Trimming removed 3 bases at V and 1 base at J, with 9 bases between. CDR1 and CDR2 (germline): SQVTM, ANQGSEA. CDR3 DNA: TGCAGCGTTGACTGGGGCGGGAACACCGGGGAGCTGTTTTTT. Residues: CSVDWGGNTGELFF.

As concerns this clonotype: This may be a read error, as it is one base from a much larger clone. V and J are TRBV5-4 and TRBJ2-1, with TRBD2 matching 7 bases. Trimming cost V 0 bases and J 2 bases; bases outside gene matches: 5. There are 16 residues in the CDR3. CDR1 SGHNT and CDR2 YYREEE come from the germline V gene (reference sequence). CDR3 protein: CASSLVGGSPYNEQFF. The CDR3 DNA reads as TGTGCCAGCAGCTTGGTCGGCGGGAGCCCCTACAATGAGCAGTTCTTC.

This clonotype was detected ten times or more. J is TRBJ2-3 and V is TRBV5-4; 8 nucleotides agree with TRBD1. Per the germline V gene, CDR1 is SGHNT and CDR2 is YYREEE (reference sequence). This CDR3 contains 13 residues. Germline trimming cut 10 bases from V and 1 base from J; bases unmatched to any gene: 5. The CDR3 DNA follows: TGTGCCGCGCAGGGACAGGGCACAGATACGCAGTATTTT. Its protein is CAAQGQGTDTQYF.

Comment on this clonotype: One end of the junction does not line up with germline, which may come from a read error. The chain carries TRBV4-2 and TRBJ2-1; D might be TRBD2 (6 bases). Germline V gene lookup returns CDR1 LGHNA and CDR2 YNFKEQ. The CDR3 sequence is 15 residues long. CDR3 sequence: CASSQGLVDYNEQFF. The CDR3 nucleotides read TGTGCCAGCAGCCAAGGACTAGTGGACTACAATGAACAGTTCTTC.

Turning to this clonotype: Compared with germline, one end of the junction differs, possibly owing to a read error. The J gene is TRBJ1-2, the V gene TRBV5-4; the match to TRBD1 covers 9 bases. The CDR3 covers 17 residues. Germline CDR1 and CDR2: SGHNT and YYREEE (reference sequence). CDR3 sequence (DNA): TGTGCCACCAGCTTGGCCGGACAGGGGAGAACTAACTATGGCTACATCTTC. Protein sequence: CATSLAGQGRTNYGYIF.